This is a list of T cell receptor beta chains from one sample in a study of T-cell memory formation after mild COVID-19. Each CDR3 protein is one row after TCRdb ran MiXCR on the 5' RACE reads. The sample has about 270,000 distinct CDR3 sequences, 15% seen once. Material: PBMCs or a T cell subset sorted from them (not recorded which). These receptors were obtained from an adult woman who had mild COVID-19 (a few samples of this study predate the infection). Cell type and time point are not known. Each CDR3 is given with its conserved first and last residue. Fields, in order: J gene, V gene, CDR3 length, CDR3 protein.

TRBJ2-5,TRBV18,14,CASSPPRSQETQYF
TRBJ2-1,TRBV20-1,14,CSAMGGTYHNEQFF
TRBJ2-7,TRBV5-1,13,CASSLVSDYEQYF
TRBJ1-1,TRBV2,13,CASSQGGRTEAFF
TRBJ2-5,TRBV5-1,14,CASSFSTVQETQYF
TRBJ2-7,TRBV2,10,CASSVLAQYF
TRBJ2-7,TRBV20-1,13,CSGREAPSYEQYF
TRBJ2-7,TRBV7-8,12,CASSSIRYEQYF
TRBJ1-2,TRBV11-2,14,CASSLGEGFGGYTF
TRBJ2-7,TRBV5-1,16,CASSLAAAGAAYEQYF
TRBJ2-5,TRBV12-3/TRBV12-4,11,CASSPQETQYF
TRBJ2-5,TRBV6-5,14,CASKIGGSQETQYF
TRBJ2-7,TRBV6-2/TRBV6-3,13,CASSQGLTRRQYF
TRBJ1-1,TRBV4-1,15,CASSQGAGVNTEAFF
TRBJ2-7,TRBV18,14,CASSPSKELYEQYF
TRBJ1-4,TRBV9,16,CASSVDSQILNEKLFF
TRBJ2-5,TRBV19,16,CASSMRTGDRKETQYF
TRBJ2-1,TRBV24-1,18,CATRGLAGGSGSYNEQFF
TRBJ2-7,TRBV4-1,15,CASSSDRVRGYEQYF
TRBJ2-2,TRBV6-2/TRBV6-3,15,CASSPTGPGTGELFF
TRBJ2-7,TRBV24-1,13,CATSGADTYEQYF
TRBJ1-1,TRBV6-1,14,CASLRDRGNTEAFF
TRBJ2-5,TRBV30,16,CAWSGLAGGRQETQYF
TRBJ2-1,TRBV24-1,16,CATSDHRGWERNEQFF
TRBJ2-7,TRBV12-3/TRBV12-4,15,CASRARTGGIYEQYF
TRBJ1-3,TRBV3-1,17,CASSQNLGGVAGNTIYF
TRBJ2-5,TRBV20-1,14,CSARSSGKGETQYF
TRBJ2-2,TRBV9,16,CASSVERGPNTGELFF
TRBJ2-3,TRBV2,17,CASSEMVQGARTDTQYF
TRBJ1-1,TRBV4-2,12,CASSHQNTEAFF
TRBJ2-7,TRBV4-1,14,CASKSTGGTYEQYF
TRBJ2-7,TRBV12-3/TRBV12-4,13,CASRFFGGYEQYF
TRBJ2-7,TRBV9,20,CASSFNTGTGGNAHSYEQYF
TRBJ2-3,TRBV7-2,14,CASSSARRLDTQYF
TRBJ2-3,TRBV4-3,17,CASSQDGGRGFSDTQYF
TRBJ1-1,TRBV12-3/TRBV12-4,15,CASSPQAGSRTEAFF
TRBJ2-1,TRBV15,14,CATSRGDSYNEQFF
TRBJ1-1,TRBV5-1,16,CASSFRTGVKNTEAFF
TRBJ2-3,TRBV12-3/TRBV12-4,13,CASRRVGTDTQYF
TRBJ2-3,TRBV20-1,14,CSGTVSGSTDTQYF
TRBJ1-6,TRBV7-2,12,CASSLDYSPLHF
TRBJ2-2,TRBV11-2,20,CASSLRLYYQRLANTGELFF
TRBJ1-6,TRBV12-3/TRBV12-4,17,CASTSLGDGSYNSPLHF
TRBJ1-1,TRBV24-1,11,CATSDGLEAFF
TRBJ2-3,TRBV2,14,CASIGDEETDTQYF
TRBJ1-2,TRBV9,14,CASIQGPHTYGYTF
TRBJ2-3,TRBV20-1,17,CSAREGLAGGGQLTQYF
TRBJ1-5,TRBV4-3,21,CASSQEETGRNYPGGNQPQHF
TRBJ1-1,TRBV4-1,13,CASSHPLNTEAFF
TRBJ1-1,TRBV30,13,CAGKVWGNTEAFF
TRBJ2-7,TRBV12-3/TRBV12-4,13,CASIEGLAGAQYF